The 18 T cell receptor beta chains presented below share a single source sample, sequenced in a study of post-analysis software for immune sequencing data. The library was made from cDNA and included unique molecular identifiers. TCRdb redid the calling of the PCR reads with MiXCR, one entry per CDR3 protein. The top ten clones hold 5% to 6% of a sample with about 540,000 distinct CDR3 sequences, roughly 34% of them seen once. Their antigens remain unidentified. The study, taken as a whole, reports: TRBV5-6, TRBV5-1 and TRBV20-1 belonged to a set of roughly 5 TRBV segments that were more frequent in patients than controls.

Material: blood. The receptors come from a girl aged 2-17 years with multiple sclerosis.

In its sample, this clonotype was seen once. The chain recombines TRBV6-1 with TRBJ2-3; TRBD2 matches at 9 bases. Germline CDR1 and CDR2: MNHNS and SASEGT. V shed 6 bases and J 0 bases; nucleotides not matched to a gene: 16. The CDR3 consists of 19 residues. CDR3 nucleotide sequence: TGTGCCAGCAGCCACGACACCGGGACTAGCCGAACTAGCACAGATACGCAGTATTTT. Translating gives CASSHDTGTSRTSTDTQYF.

This chain uses TRBV20-1 with TRBJ2-5; 10 bases line up with TRBD2. Germline CDR1 reads DFQATT; CDR2 reads SNEGSKA (reference sequence). This CDR3 region has 18 residues. Germline trimming cut 1 base from V and 2 bases from J; bases unmatched to any gene: 13. The CDR3: CSARGSYAGLALQETQYF. DNA for the CDR3: TGCAGTGCTAGAGGTTCGTACGCGGGACTAGCGCTTCAAGAGACCCAGTACTTC.

The table lists this clonotype with a few counts. In DNA form, the CDR3 reads TGTGCCAGCTCTCCGGGGGACGACGAGCAGTACTTC. It is translated as CASSPGDDEQYF. The chain couples TRBV18 to TRBJ2-5, with D maybe TRBD2 (6 bases). Matching the DNA end better, TRBJ2-7 makes the J call doubtful. Germline loops: CDR1 KGHSH, CDR2 LQKENI. The CDR3 contains 12 residues.

V is TRBV14 and J is TRBJ2-2, with 10 bases matching TRBD1. Germline V gene sequence: CDR1 SGHDN, CDR2 FVKESK. This CDR3 region has 15 residues. Unmatched junction bases numbered 3, after V lost 4 bases and J lost 4 bases. CDR3 bases: TGTGCCAGCAGCCGGACAGGGGGTTTCACCGGGGAGCTGTTTTTT. It translates to CASSRTGGFTGELFF.

This clonotype was counted a single time. The chain has TRBV24-1 and TRBJ1-1; D not resolved. Between the trimmed V and J ends, which lost 5 bases and 5 bases, there was a span of 14 bases. In germline, CDR1 is KGHDR, CDR2 SFDVKD. The CDR3 extends over 14 amino acids. CDR3 region: CATSVHKGYTEAFF. As DNA, the CDR3 is TGTGCCACCAGTGTCCATAAGGGTTATACTGAAGCTTTCTTT.

The V call is TRBV29-1, the J call TRBJ1-4; the D is unclear. The CDR3 has 11 amino acids. Germline CDR1 reads SQVTM; CDR2 reads ANQGSEA. The V end was cut by 2 bases, the J end by 7 bases, with 5 bases between. CDR3 in amino acids: CSVEKGEKLFF. The DNA for the CDR3 is TGCAGCGTTGAAAAGGGTGAAAAACTGTTTTTT. Full variable domain (rest looked up from reference TRBV29-1 and TRBJ1-4): SAVISQKPSRDICQRGTSLTIQCQVDSQVTMMFWYRQQPGQSLTLIATANQGSEATYESGFVIDKFPISRPNLTFSTLTVSNMSPEDSSIYLCSVEKGEKLFFGSGTQLSVL.

This clonotype has only a few counts. The chain links TRBV20-1 to TRBJ2-5; 9 bases fit TRBD2. CDR1 DFQATT and CDR2 SNEGSKA come from the germline V gene (reference sequence). With 2 bases clipped from V and 2 bases from J, the junction kept 9 bases outside the gene matches. The CDR3 is made up of 16 amino acids. This CDR3 reads CSARKTGTSLQETQYF. CDR3 DNA sequence: TGCAGTGCTAGAAAGACCGGGACTAGCCTTCAAGAGACCCAGTACTTC.

This clonotype was detected once. The chain has TRBV7-6 and TRBJ1-4; 7 bases match TRBD1. V shed 3 bases, J shed 8 bases, and the junction held 15 bases outside the gene matches. The CDR3 has 17 residues. CDR1 is SGHVS, CDR2 FNYEAQ, per germline. Written as DNA, the CDR3 is TGTGCCAGCAGCTTGTTTTCAGGGGGACACTCAACGGAAAAACTGTTTTTT. It encodes CASSLFSGGHSTEKLFF.

The chain is built from TRBV6-6 and TRBJ1-5, with D possibly being TRBD1 (6 bases). Trimming left V 2 bases short and J 0 bases short, with 11 bases between. Germline lookup yields CDR1 MNHNY and CDR2 SVGAGI (reference sequence). The CDR3 sequence is 16 residues long. CDR3 sequence: CASSYTGARSNQPQHF. The CDR3 DNA follows: TGTGCCAGCAGTTACACGGGGGCACGTAGCAATCAGCCCCAGCATTTT.

This clonotype has just one count. V and J are TRBV7-9 and TRBJ2-5; D gene unclear. Trimming removed 5 bases at V and 2 bases at J, with 12 bases between. The CDR3 length is 14 residues. Per germline, CDR1 SEHNR and CDR2 FQNEAQ (reference sequence). CDR3 bases: TGTGCCAGCAGCGAGGCAGCGCGACAAGAGACCCAGTACTTC. Protein sequence: CASSEAARQETQYF.

This clonotype came up a few times. The rearrangement links TRBV3-1 to TRBJ1-2; possible D gene TRBD1, 5 bases. Germline-derived CDR1 and CDR2 are LGHDT and YNNKEL (reference sequence). V lost 3 bases, J lost 5 bases, and 22 bases lay in between. This CDR3 is built from 17 residues. In DNA, the CDR3 is TGTGCCAGCAGCCACCCCACGGTCGTGGAAGGGGAGTATGGCTACACCTTC. Translation gives CASSHPTVVEGEYGYTF.

This clonotype came up a few times. The V gene is TRBV29-1, the J gene TRBJ1-1; a possible D gene is TRBD1 (5 bases). Per the germline V gene, CDR1 is SQVTM and CDR2 is ANQGSEA. Trimming cost V 7 bases and J 2 bases, with 11 bases left between them. CDR3 length: 12 residues. The CDR3 DNA is TGCAGCGGGGGACCTGGTAACACTGAAGCTTTCTTT. Translating it yields CSGGPGNTEAFF.

A remark on this clonotype: Relative to the germline gene, one junction end is altered; a read error may explain this. V gene TRBV5-4 combines with J gene TRBJ2-4; 9 bases line up with TRBD1. Gene TRBJ2-7 matches the end of the DNA better, so the J call may be wrong. The CDR3 totals 15 residues. Germline V gene sequence: CDR1 SGHNT, CDR2 YYREEE (reference sequence). CDR3 amino acids: CASSFPGQGSFEQYF. CDR3 in DNA: TGCGCCAGCAGCTTTCCGGGACAGGGAAGTTTCGAGCAGTACTTC.

This chain uses TRBV5-1 with TRBJ2-2, with D hard to call. CDR1 is SGHRS, CDR2 YFSETQ, per germline. The CDR3 has 14 residues. Trimming took 0 bases from V and 5 from J, leaving 8 bases between them. CDR3 bases: TGCGCCAGCAGCTTGGCCGGAAATACCGGGGAGCTGTTTTTT. Translated: CASSLAGNTGELFF.

This clonotype was counted only a few times. The chain is built from TRBV11-1 and TRBJ2-6, with D uncertain. The length of the CDR3 is 13 residues. Germline loops: CDR1 SGHAT, CDR2 FQDESV (reference sequence). With 10 bases removed from V and 2 bases from J, the gap between germline ends came to 9 bases. CDR3 amino acids: CATRKTGANVLTF. CDR3 DNA sequence: TGTGCCACCCGTAAAACTGGGGCCAACGTCCTGACTTTC. The full variable domain, in which reference TRBV11-1 and TRBJ2-6 provide the parts outside the CDR3, is EAEVAQSPRYKITEKSQAVAFWCDPISGHATLYWYRQILGQGPELLVQFQDESVVDDSQLPKDRFSAERLKGVDSTLKIQPAELGDSAMYLCATRKTGANVLTFGAGSRLTVL.

This clonotype was recorded a few times. This chain uses TRBV5-1 with TRBJ1-1, with D perhaps matching TRBD1 (6 bases). With 2 bases removed from V and 4 bases from J, the gap between germline ends came to 15 bases. CDR1 is SGHRS, CDR2 YFSETQ, per germline. The CDR3 totals 15 residues. Here the CDR3 DNA reads TGCGCCAGCAGCTTCGGACAGCCCCCGGGCACTGAAGCTTTCTTT. Its translation is CASSFGQPPGTEAFF.

The gene calls are TRBV9 and TRBJ1-2; D may be TRBD1 (5 bases). Trimming left V 3 bases short and J 4 bases short, with 19 bases between. Germline lookup yields CDR1 SGDLS and CDR2 YYNGEE. The CDR3 runs to 16 residues. As DNA, the CDR3 is TGTGCCAGCAGCGGGGGCAGGGAAGGGGACCTCTATGGCTACACCTTC. It specifies CASSGGREGDLYGYTF.

This clonotype was seen only a few times. V usage is TRBV3-1 and J usage is TRBJ1-2; TRBD1 is a possible D gene (5 bases). CDR3 length: 14 amino acids. Germline V lookup: CDR1 LGHDT, CDR2 YNNKEL (reference sequence). V was shortened by 2 bases and J by 0 bases, with 7 bases between the two germline ends. The CDR3 is CASSQSTANYGYTF. In nucleotides, the CDR3 is TGTGCCAGCAGCCAATCGACAGCTAACTATGGCTACACCTTC.